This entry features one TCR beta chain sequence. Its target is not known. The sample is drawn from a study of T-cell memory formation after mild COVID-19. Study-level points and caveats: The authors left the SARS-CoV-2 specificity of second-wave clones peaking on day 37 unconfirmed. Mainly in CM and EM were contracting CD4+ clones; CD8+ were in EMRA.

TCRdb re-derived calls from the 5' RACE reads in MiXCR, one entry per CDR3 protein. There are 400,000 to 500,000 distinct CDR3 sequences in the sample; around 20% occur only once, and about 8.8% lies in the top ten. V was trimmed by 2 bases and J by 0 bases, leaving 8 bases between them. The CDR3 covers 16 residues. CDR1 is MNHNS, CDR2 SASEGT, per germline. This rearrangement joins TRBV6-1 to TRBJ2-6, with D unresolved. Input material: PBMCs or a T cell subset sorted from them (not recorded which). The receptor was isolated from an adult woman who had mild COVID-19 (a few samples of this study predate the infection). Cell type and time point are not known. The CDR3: CASSEITASGANVLTF. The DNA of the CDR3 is TGTGCCAGCAGTGAAATTACAGCCTCTGGGGCCAACGTCCTGACTTTC.